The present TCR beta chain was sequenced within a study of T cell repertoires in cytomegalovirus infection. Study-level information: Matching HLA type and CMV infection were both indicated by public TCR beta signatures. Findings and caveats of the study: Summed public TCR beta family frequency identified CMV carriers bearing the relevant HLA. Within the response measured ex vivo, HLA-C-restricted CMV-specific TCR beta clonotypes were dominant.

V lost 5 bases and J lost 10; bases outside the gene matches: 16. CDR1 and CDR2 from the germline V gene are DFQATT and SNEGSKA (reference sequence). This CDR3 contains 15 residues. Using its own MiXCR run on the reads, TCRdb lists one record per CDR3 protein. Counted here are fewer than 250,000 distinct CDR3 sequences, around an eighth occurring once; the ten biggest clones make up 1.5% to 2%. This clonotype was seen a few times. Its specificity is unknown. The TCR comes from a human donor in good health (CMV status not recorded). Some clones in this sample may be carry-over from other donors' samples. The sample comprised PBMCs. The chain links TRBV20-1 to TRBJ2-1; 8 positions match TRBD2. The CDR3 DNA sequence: TGCAGTGCTGCGCGCGGGGGGCGCGGGGCAGGAGAGCAGTTCTTC. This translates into CSAARGGRGAGEQFF.